This T cell receptor beta chain originates from a study of T-cell reconstitution after alpha-beta-depleted transplantation in children. Only a few counts were recorded for this clonotype. CDR3 size: 15 residues. The germline CDR1 and CDR2 sequences are LNHNV and YYDKDF (reference sequence). After removal of 0 bases from V and 5 bases from J, the junction contained 6 bases not matched to a gene. Unique molecular identifiers were incorporated into the prepared TCRbeta library. TCRdb redid the calling of the PCR reads with MiXCR, one entry per CDR3 protein. Found here are about 600,000 distinct CDR3 sequences, 10% to 15% of them singletons; the top ten hold over 2%.

The material was PBMCs, mostly from graft donor cells, obtained 360 days after TCRalphabeta/CD19-depleted stem cell transplant. The sequence was obtained from a male patient younger than 18 who had a stem cell transplant for acute myeloid leukemia, so the T cells may come from the graft donor. The rearrangement joins TRBV15 to TRBJ2-5, with 7 bases fitting TRBD1. In nucleotides, the CDR3 is TGTGCCACCAGCAGAGAAGGGGGCTCTGGGGAGACCCAGTACTTC. Amino acids: CATSREGGSGETQYF. The full variable domain, rest sourced from reference TRBV15 and TRBJ2-5, is DAMVIQNPRYQVTQFGKPVTLSCSQTLNHNVMYWYQQKSSQAPKLLFHYYDKDFNNEADTPDNFQSRRPNTSFCFLDIRSPGLGDTAMYLCATSREGGSGETQYFGPGTRLLVL.